Shown below are 9 T cell receptor beta chains from a single sample sequenced in a study of low-dose radiotherapy and immunotherapy resistance in tumors (dated by TCRdb to between 2022 and 2023). TCRdb records Illumina HiSeq 2500 as the sequencer. First-strand cDNA was synthesized using Superscript III and a set of TRAV- and TRBV-specific primers, so that both TCRalpha and TCRbeta chains were covered. TCRs were amplified with Phusion for 20 to 25 PCR cycles using a constant-region primer together with the adapter attached to the V primers. TCRdb took the public reads, trimmed them with fastp at Q25, ran MiXCR for clone calling and kept in-frame beta chains. One record per CDR3 amino acid sequence lists the most common genes and DNA. The table for this sample lists some 39,000 distinct CDR3 sequences; about 28% of them were counted only once. Roughly 3.5% of the sample belongs to the ten largest clones.

The sample's time point label is to be understood as: before trial treatment. The sequences come from PBMCs, collected before treatment. The receptors were gathered from a male donor with gallbladder cancer.

The chain combines TRBV3-1 with TRBJ1-1; no firm D call. CDR3 length: 14 amino acids. CDR1 and CDR2 from the germline V gene are LGHDT and YNNKEL (reference sequence). V lost 2 bases to trimming and J lost 4 bases, with 11 bases between them. CDR3 DNA sequence: TGTGCCAGCAGCCAACGGGATCAGACCACTGAAGCTTTCTTT. This translates into CASSQRDQTTEAFF.

The chain joins TRBV19 to TRBJ1-5; D perhaps matches TRBD1 (5 bases). This CDR3 contains 14 residues. The ends were cut back, 7 bases at V and 0 bases at J, with 10 bases in the middle. Germline V gives CDR1 LNHDA, CDR2 SQIVND (reference sequence). CDR3 sequence reads: CASTRGYSNQPQHF. The CDR3 DNA reads TGTGCCAGTACCCGGGGGTATAGCAATCAGCCCCAGCATTTT.

The chain uses TRBV28 and TRBJ2-3; possibly TRBD2 for D (6 bases). The germline CDR1 and CDR2 sequences are MDHEN and SYDVKM. This CDR3 contains 15 residues. Trimming removed 1 base at V and 0 bases at J, with 8 bases between. This chain's CDR3 is CASSLFSGSTDTQYF. In DNA form, the CDR3 reads TGTGCCAGCAGTTTATTTAGCGGAAGCACAGATACGCAGTATTTT.

This clonotype was picked up many times. The chain combines TRBV6-2 or TRBV6-3 with TRBJ2-7; D is perhaps TRBD2 (7 bases). Germline V CDR1 and CDR2: MNHEY, SVGEGT. This CDR3 region has 14 residues. V lost 8 bases and J lost 2, with 16 bases in between. The CDR3 region has the DNA TGTGCCAGCTCGAAAAGGGGGGGGACCTACGAGCAGTACTTC. It encodes CASSKRGGTYEQYF.

The rearrangement uses TRBV12-3 or TRBV12-4 and TRBJ2-7; 7 nucleotides match TRBD1. With 5 bases clipped from V and 1 base from J, the junction kept 2 bases outside the gene matches. The CDR3 covers 13 residues. CDR3: CASSQQGSYEQYF. CDR3 sequence (DNA): TGTGCCAGCAGTCAACAGGGGTCCTACGAGCAGTACTTC.

This clonotype has a count of ten or more. The chain uses TRBV13 and TRBJ1-4; 8 nucleotides match TRBD1. Germline V lookup: CDR1 PRHDT, CDR2 FYEKMQ (reference sequence). The CDR3 length is 15 residues. The junction had 8 bases not matched to a gene; V was cut back by 5 bases and J by 6 bases. The CDR3 nucleotides are TGTGCCAGCAGCCCCCGGGACAGGTGGGATGAAAAACTGTTTTTT. This translates into CASSPRDRWDEKLFF.

This clonotype showed up just once. The DNA is omitted, as the CDR3 cannot be located on it reliably, and the CDR3 follows TCRdb's listing. This chain's CDR3 is CAISVAGGSYNSPPHF. This rearrangement joins TRBV9 to TRBJ1-6. The germline CDR1 and CDR2 sequences are SGDLS and YYNGEE. The length of the CDR3 is 16 amino acids, counting both ends.

There are many counts of this clonotype. The chain uses TRBV11-1 and TRBJ2-1; D is undetermined. This CDR3 is built from 13 residues. The V end lost 5 bases, the J end lost 9 bases, and 14 bases lay between the germline ends. Per the germline V gene, CDR1 is SGHAT and CDR2 is FQDESV (reference sequence). The CDR3 bases are TGTGCCAGCAGCCCTAGAGTGTTGGGTGAGCAGTTCTTC. Translation: CASSPRVLGEQFF.

This clonotype has more than one count but fewer than ten. The CDR3 DNA sequence: TGCGCCAGCAGCTTGGTGGCGGGAACCTACAATGAGCAGTTCTTC. This translates into CASSLVAGTYNEQFF. This chain links TRBV5-1 with TRBJ2-1; maybe TRBD2 (6 bases). V gave up 0 bases and J gave up 2 bases, with 9 bases separating them. The length of the CDR3 is 15 residues. Germline V gene data show CDR1 as SGHRS and CDR2 as YFSETQ.